Listed here are 13 T cell receptor beta chains from one sample, sequenced in a study of PD-L1 blockade in urothelial cancer. Generated by immunoSEQ multiplex PCR, the TCRdb table keeps only in-frame clones and is missing some. The sample lists some 100,000 clones, 90% to 95% seen once, with 0.75% to 0.95% in the top ten. This specimen was PBMCs, taken around atezolizumab (anti-PD-L1) treatment. These receptors originate from a woman of 80 years or more with urothelial cancer.

The chain couples TRBV9 to TRBJ2-6, with D tentatively TRBD2 (5 bases). The CDR3 extends over 18 amino acids. Germline V lookup: CDR1 SGDLS, CDR2 YYNGEE. V lost 4 bases to trimming and J lost 0 bases, with 17 bases between them. Written as DNA, the CDR3 is TGTGCCAGCAGCCCTCGGGGTAGGAACCCCTCTGGGGCCAACGTCCTGACTTTC. It codes for CASSPRGRNPSGANVLTF.

J is TRBJ2-7 and V is TRBV4-2; D unresolved. CDR1 is LGHNA, CDR2 YNFKEQ, per germline. CDR3 length: 14 amino acids. V lost 2 bases, J lost 0 bases, and 8 bases lay in between. The CDR3 DNA reads as TGTGCCAGCAGCCAATCTCAGGTCTCCTACGAGCAGTACTTC. This encodes CASSQSQVSYEQYF.

The J gene is TRBJ2-7, the V gene TRBV11-2; TRBD2 aligns across 8 bases. The germline gives CDR1 SGHAT, CDR2 FQNNGV. Trimming took 0 bases from V and 3 from J; bases not matched to a gene: 4. The CDR3 covers 15 residues. CDR3 sequence: CASSLDRLAGYEQYF. In DNA form, the CDR3 reads TGTGCCAGCAGCTTAGATAGGCTAGCGGGCTACGAGCAGTACTTC.

The chain is built from TRBV4-1 and TRBJ2-3; no clear D gene. V lost 0 bases to trimming and J lost 9 bases, with 16 bases between them. Germline V gene lookup returns CDR1 MGHRA and CDR2 YSYEKL. The CDR3 contains 15 residues. The CDR3 sequence: CASSQELTVKATQYF. The CDR3 bases are TGCGCCAGCAGCCAAGAGCTAACAGTCAAGGCCACGCAGTATTTT.

The genes are TRBV6-6 and TRBJ2-7, with 11 positions matching TRBD2. CDR1 is MNHNY, CDR2 SVGAGI, per germline (reference sequence). The ends lost 7 bases at V and 2 bases at J; junction bases unmatched: 7. The CDR3 is 15 amino acids. CDR3 residues: CASTERLAGTYEQYF. CDR3 bases: TGTGCCAGCACCGAACGACTAGCGGGAACCTACGAGCAGTACTTC.

V and J are TRBV7-6 and TRBJ1-5; D possibly corresponds to TRBD1 (5 bases). V was cut by 2 bases and J by 4 bases, with 15 bases left in between. CDR3 length: 16 amino acids. CDR1 is SGHVS and CDR2 is FNYEAQ in the germline V gene. The CDR3: CASSLSGREGNQPQHF. In DNA form, the CDR3 reads TGTGCCAGCAGCTTATCGGGCAGGGAGGGGAATCAGCCCCAGCATTTT.

The chain is built from TRBV14 and TRBJ1-5; D is unclear. The length of the CDR3 is 14 residues. The germline V gene has CDR1 SGHDN and CDR2 FVKESK. Trimming left V 2 bases short and J 3 bases short, with 8 bases between. CDR3 in amino acids: CASSQTGFNQPQHF. CDR3 bases: TGTGCCAGCAGCCAAACCGGTTTCAATCAGCCCCAGCATTTT.

The V gene is TRBV5-6, the J gene TRBJ2-7; TRBD2 aligns across 12 bases. Germline loops: CDR1 SGHDT, CDR2 YYEEEE. Trimming at V came to 2 bases and at J to 2 bases, leaving 5 bases not matched to a gene. This CDR3 region has 16 residues. The CDR3 loop reads CASSLGGLAGPYEQYF. The CDR3 DNA reads TGTGCCAGCAGCTTAGGGGGACTAGCGGGCCCCTACGAGCAGTACTTC.

This chain links TRBV7-6 with TRBJ2-7; D may be TRBD1 (6 bases). The CDR3 contains 15 residues. CDR1 is SGHVS, CDR2 FNYEAQ, per germline. V lost 0 bases to trimming and J lost 2 bases, with 11 bases between them. Here the CDR3 DNA reads TGTGCCAGCAGCTTAGCCCGGGACACAGCCTACGAGCAGTACTTC. The encoded protein is CASSLARDTAYEQYF.

This clone was found once. This chain joins TRBV11-1 and TRBJ1-2; TRBD1 agrees at 9 bases. The germline CDR1 and CDR2 sequences are SGHAT and FQDESV (reference sequence). The CDR3 runs to 14 residues. V trimming: 5 bases; J trimming: 8 bases; junction bases outside the gene matches: 9. CDR3 in amino acids: CASSINPGQGGYTF. The CDR3 DNA reads as TGTGCCAGCAGCATAAACCCGGGACAGGGCGGCTACACCTTC.

The rearrangement links TRBV7-3 to TRBJ2-1; 7 nucleotides align to TRBD2. Germline V lookup: CDR1 SGHTA, CDR2 FQGTGA. V gave up 1 base and J gave up 9 bases; unmatched junction bases: 9. The CDR3 totals 15 residues. CDR3 loop: CASSLSRTRRGEQFF. CDR3 bases: TGTGCCAGCAGCTTAAGTAGGACTAGAAGAGGTGAGCAGTTCTTC.

This clone was detected once. The rearrangement links TRBV19 to TRBJ1-2; 7 positions agree with TRBD1. V trimming: 5 bases; J trimming: 7 bases; junction bases outside the gene matches: 10. The CDR3 covers 14 residues. Germline CDR1 reads LNHDA; CDR2 reads SQIVND (reference sequence). The DNA for the CDR3 is TGTGCCAGTAGTGTCGACAGGGCGGTCGGTGGCTACACCTTC. Amino acid sequence: CASSVDRAVGGYTF.

The V call is TRBV28, the J call TRBJ2-3; unclear D gene. V was trimmed by 3 bases and J by 2 bases, leaving 9 bases between them. The germline gives CDR1 MDHEN, CDR2 SYDVKM. The CDR3 covers 14 residues. The DNA of the CDR3 is TGTGCCAGCAGTTTTTCTGGGCCCACAGATACGCAGTATTTT. It encodes CASSFSGPTDTQYF.